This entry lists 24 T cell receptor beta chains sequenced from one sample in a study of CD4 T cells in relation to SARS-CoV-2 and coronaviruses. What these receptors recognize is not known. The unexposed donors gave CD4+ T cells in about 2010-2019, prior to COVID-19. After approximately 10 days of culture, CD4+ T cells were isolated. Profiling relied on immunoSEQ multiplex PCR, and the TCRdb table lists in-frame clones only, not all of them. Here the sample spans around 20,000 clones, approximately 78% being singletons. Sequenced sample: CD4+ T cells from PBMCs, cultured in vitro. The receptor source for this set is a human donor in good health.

CDR3 protein: CASSFSGGNTEAFF. In nucleotides, the CDR3 is TGTGCCAGCAGTTTTTCAGGGGGGAACACTGAAGCTTTCTTT. The V gene is TRBV27, the J gene TRBJ1-1, with 7 bases that match TRBD1. Germline V gene data show CDR1 as MNHEY and CDR2 as SMNVEV (reference sequence). This CDR3 contains 14 residues. V gave up 3 bases and J gave up 1 base; unmatched junction bases: 2.

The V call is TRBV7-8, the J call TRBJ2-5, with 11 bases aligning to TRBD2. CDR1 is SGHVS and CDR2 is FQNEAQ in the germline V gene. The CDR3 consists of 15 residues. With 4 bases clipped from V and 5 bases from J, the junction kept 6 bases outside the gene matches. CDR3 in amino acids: CASSSTSGRSETQYF. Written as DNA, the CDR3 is TGTGCCAGCAGCTCTACTAGCGGGAGATCGGAGACCCAGTACTTC.

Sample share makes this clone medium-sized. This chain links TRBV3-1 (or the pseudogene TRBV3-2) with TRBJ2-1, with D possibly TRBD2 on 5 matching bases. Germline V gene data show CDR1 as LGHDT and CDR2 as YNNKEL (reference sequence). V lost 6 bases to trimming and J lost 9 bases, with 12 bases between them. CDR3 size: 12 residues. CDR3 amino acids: CASRGSRGEQFF. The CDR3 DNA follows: TGTGCCAGCAGAGGTAGTCGGGGTGAGCAGTTCTTC.

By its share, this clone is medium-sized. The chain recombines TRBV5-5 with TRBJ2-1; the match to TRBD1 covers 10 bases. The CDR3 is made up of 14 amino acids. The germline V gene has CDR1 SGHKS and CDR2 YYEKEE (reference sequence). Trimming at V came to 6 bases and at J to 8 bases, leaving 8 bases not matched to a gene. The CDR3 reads CASTRTGGSYEQFF. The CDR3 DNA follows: TGTGCCAGCACCCGGACAGGGGGAAGTTATGAGCAGTTCTTC.

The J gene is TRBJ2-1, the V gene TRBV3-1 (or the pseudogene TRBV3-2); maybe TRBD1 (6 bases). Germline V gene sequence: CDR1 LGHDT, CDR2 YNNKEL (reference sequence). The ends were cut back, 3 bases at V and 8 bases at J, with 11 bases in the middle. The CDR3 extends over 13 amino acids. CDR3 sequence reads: CASSHGTLDEQFF. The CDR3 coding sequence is TGTGCCAGCAGCCACGGGACATTAGATGAGCAGTTCTTC.

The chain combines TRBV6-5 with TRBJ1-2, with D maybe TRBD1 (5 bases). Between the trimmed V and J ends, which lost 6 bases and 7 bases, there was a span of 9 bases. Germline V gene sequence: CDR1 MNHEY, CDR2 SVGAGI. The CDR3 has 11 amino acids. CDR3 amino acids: CASSEGFGYTF. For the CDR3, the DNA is TGTGCCAGCAGCGAGGGGTTTGGCTACACCTTC.

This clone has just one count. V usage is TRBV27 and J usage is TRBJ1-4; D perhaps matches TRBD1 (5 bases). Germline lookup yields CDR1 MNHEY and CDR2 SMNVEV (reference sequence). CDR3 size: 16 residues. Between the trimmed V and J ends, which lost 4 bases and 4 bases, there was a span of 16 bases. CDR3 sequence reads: CASSSPPSRVNEKLFF. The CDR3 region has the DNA TGTGCCAGCAGTTCCCCGCCCAGCAGGGTTAATGAAAAACTGTTTTTT.

The DNA of the CDR3 is TGTGCCAGCCAAGGACTAGCAGTGACCGAGACCCAGTACTTC. It encodes CASQGLAVTETQYF. This sequence joins TRBV2 and TRBJ2-5; 8 bases fit TRBD2. CDR1 is SNHLY and CDR2 is FYNNEI in the germline V gene. V lost 8 bases and J lost 5; bases outside the gene matches: 10. The CDR3 extends over 14 amino acids.

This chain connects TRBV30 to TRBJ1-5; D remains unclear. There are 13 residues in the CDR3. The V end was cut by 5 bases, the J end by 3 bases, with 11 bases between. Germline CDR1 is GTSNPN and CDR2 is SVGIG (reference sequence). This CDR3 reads CAWAVGYNQPQHF. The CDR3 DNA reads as TGTGCCTGGGCCGTCGGCTACAATCAGCCCCAGCATTTT.

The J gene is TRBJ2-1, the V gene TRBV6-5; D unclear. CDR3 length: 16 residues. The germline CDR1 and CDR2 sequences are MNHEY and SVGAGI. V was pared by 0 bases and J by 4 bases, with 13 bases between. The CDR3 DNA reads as TGTGCCAGCAGTTACTCGTCGGCCTTGAGATACAATGAGCAGTTCTTC. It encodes CASSYSSALRYNEQFF.

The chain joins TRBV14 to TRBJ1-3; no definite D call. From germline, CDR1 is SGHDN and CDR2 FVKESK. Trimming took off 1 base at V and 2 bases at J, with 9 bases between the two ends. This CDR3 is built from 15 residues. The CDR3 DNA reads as TGTGCCAGCAGCCAAGGGAGGGCCCCTGGAAACACCATATATTTT. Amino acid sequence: CASSQGRAPGNTIYF.

The CDR3 spells CASSLTTLSYEQYF. The CDR3 DNA reads TGTGCCAGCAGCTTAACCACGCTCTCCTACGAGCAGTACTTC. The rearrangement uses TRBV7-2 and TRBJ2-7; D remains ambiguous. V was cut by 2 bases and J by 0 bases, with 8 bases left in between. The V gene's germline CDR1 is SGHTA and CDR2 FQGNSA. CDR3 length: 14 amino acids.

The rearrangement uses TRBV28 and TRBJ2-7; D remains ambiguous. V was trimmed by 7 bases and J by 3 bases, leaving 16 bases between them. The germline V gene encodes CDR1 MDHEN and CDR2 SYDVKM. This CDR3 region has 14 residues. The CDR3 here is CASNPGLGYYEQYF. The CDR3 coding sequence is TGTGCCAGCAATCCGGGCCTTGGATACTACGAGCAGTACTTC.

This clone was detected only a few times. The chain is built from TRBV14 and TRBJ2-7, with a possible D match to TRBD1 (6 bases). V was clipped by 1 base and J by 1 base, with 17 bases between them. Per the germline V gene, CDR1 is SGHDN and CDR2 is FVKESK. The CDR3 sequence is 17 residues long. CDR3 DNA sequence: TGTGCCAGCAGCCAAGTCTCCTCCGGGACACGGTCCTACGAGCAGTACTTC. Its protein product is CASSQVSSGTRSYEQYF. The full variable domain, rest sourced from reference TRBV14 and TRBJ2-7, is EAGVTQFPSHSVIEKGQTVTLRCDPISGHDNLYWYRRVMGKEIKFLLHFVKESKQDESGMPNNRFLAERTGGTYSTLKVQPAELEDSGVYFCASSQVSSGTRSYEQYFGPGTRLTVT.

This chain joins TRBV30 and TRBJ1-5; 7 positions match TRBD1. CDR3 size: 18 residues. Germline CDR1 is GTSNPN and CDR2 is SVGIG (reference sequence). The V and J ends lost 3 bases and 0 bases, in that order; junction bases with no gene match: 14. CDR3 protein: CAWSADRTGGYSNQPQHF. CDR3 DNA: TGTGCCTGGAGCGCGGACAGGACGGGGGGTTATAGCAATCAGCCCCAGCATTTT.

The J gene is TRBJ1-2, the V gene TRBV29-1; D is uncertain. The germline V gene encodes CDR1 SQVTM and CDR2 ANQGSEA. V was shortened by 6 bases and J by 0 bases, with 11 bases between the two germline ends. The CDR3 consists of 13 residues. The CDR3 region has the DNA TGCAGCGTCGGTGCGCCTACTAACTATGGCTACACCTTC. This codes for CSVGAPTNYGYTF.

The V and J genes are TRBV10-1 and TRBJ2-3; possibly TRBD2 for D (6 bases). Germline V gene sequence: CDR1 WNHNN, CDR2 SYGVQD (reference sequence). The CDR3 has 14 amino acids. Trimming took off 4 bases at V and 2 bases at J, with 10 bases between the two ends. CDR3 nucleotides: TGCGCCAGCAGTGTGGCGGGAAACACAGATACGCAGTATTTT. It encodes CASSVAGNTDTQYF.

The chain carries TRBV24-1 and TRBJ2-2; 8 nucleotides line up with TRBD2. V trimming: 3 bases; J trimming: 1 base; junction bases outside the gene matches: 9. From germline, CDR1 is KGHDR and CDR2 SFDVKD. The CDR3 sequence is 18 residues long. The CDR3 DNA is TGTGCCACCAGTGATCCGGGGGGGATTATGGGGAACACCGGGGAGCTGTTTTTT. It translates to CATSDPGGIMGNTGELFF.

Here the CDR3 reads CASRAGTSSYNEQFF. CDR3 nucleotide sequence: TGTGCCAGCAGGGCCGGGACTAGCAGTTACAATGAGCAGTTCTTC. The chain combines TRBV2 with TRBJ2-1; the match to TRBD2 covers 9 bases. Germline CDR1 and CDR2: SNHLY and FYNNEI. The CDR3 loop spans 15 amino acids. With V trimmed by 6 bases and J by 4 bases, 7 bases remained unmatched.

CDR3: CAWSGAGWSSYEQYF. For the CDR3, the DNA is TGTGCCTGGAGTGGGGCGGGTTGGAGCTCCTACGAGCAGTACTTC. This chain joins TRBV30 and TRBJ2-7; weak D call: TRBD2 (5 bases). Germline V gene lookup returns CDR1 GTSNPN and CDR2 SVGIG (reference sequence). The length of the CDR3 is 15 residues. Trimming left V 1 base short and J 0 bases short, with 13 bases between. The entire variable domain, with the rest obtained from reference TRBV30 and TRBJ2-7, is as follows: SQTIHQWPATLVQPVGSPLSLECTVEGTSNPNLYWYRQAAGRGLQLLFYSVGIGQISSEVPQNLSASRPQDRQFILSSKKLLLSDSGFYLCAWSGAGWSSYEQYFGPGTRLTVT.

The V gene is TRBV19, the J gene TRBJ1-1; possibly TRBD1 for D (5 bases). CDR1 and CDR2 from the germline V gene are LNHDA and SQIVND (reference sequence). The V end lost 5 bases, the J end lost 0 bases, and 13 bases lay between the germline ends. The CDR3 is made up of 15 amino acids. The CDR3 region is CASSGAQGLNTEAFF. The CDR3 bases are TGTGCCAGTAGTGGGGCCCAGGGCTTGAACACTGAAGCTTTCTTT. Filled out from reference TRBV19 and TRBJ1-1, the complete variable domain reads DGGITQSPKYLFRKEGQNVTLSCEQNLNHDAMYWYRQDPGQGLRLIYYSQIVNDFQKGDIAEGYSVSREKKESFPLTVTSAQKNPTAFYLCASSGAQGLNTEAFFGQGTRLTVV.

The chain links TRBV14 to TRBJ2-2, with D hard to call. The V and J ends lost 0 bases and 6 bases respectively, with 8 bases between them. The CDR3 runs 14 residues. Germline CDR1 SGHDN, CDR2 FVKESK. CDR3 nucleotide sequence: TGTGCCAGCAGCCAAGATGGGCTCGCCGGGGAGCTGTTTTTT. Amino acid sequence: CASSQDGLAGELFF.

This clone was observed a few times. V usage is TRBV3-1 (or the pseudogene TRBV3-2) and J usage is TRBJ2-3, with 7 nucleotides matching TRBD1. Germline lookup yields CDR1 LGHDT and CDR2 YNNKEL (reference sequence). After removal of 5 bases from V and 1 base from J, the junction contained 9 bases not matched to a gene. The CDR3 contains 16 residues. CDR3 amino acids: CASSSGQALRTDTQYF. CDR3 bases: TGTGCCAGCAGCTCCGGACAGGCCTTACGCACAGATACGCAGTATTTT.

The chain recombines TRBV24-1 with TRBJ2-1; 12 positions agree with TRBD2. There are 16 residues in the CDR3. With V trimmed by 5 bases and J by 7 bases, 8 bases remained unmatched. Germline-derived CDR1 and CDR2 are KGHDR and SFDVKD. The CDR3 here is CATSAPSGRAGNEQFF. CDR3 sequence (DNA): TGTGCCACCAGTGCCCCTAGCGGGAGGGCCGGGAATGAGCAGTTCTTC.